One and the same sample provided the 17 T cell receptor beta chains below, sequenced in a study of shared clonotypes between healthy human individuals. Profiled with immunoSEQ multiplex PCR; TCRdb holds only in-frame clones, not every one. The sample holds nearly 2 million clones; about 94% are singletons and the top ten take more than 0.9%. Naive CD8 cells, CD45RO-negative and positively selected for CCR7, excluded terminally differentiated effector memory CD45RA+ cells. What was sequenced was naive CD8+ T cells sorted from blood. The receptors were sampled from a man younger than 35 in good health.

The chain couples TRBV15 to TRBJ1-1; D unresolved. CDR3 length: 15 amino acids. In germline, CDR1 is LNHNV, CDR2 YYDKDF (reference sequence). Trimming cost V 2 bases and J 5 bases, with 15 bases left between them. The CDR3 loop is CATSRSQAPGTEAFF. The DNA for the CDR3 is TGTGCCACCAGCAGATCTCAGGCGCCGGGAACTGAAGCTTTCTTT. Based on the CDR3 plus reference TRBV15 and TRBJ1-1, the full variable domain is DAMVIQNPRYQVTQFGKPVTLSCSQTLNHNVMYWYQQKSSQAPKLLFHYYDKDFNNEADTPDNFQSRRPNTSFCFLDIRSPGLGDTAMYLCATSRSQAPGTEAFFGQGTRLTVV.

The rearrangement links TRBV30 to TRBJ2-1; TRBD2 is a possible D gene (6 bases). The V gene lost 3 bases and the J gene lost 7 bases, with 19 bases spanning the gap. This CDR3 comprises 15 residues. Looked up from germline, CDR1 is GTSNPN and CDR2 is SVGIG (reference sequence). As DNA, the CDR3 is TGTGCCTGGAGCCTCCGGGACTTAGCGCTGAATGAGCAGTTCTTC. Its protein is CAWSLRDLALNEQFF.

Note on this clone: With a much larger clone just one base away, this may be a read error. The genes are TRBV27 and TRBJ2-7; unclear D gene. The CDR3 runs 10 residues. V dropped 5 bases and J dropped 5 bases, with 4 bases sitting between them. The germline V gene encodes CDR1 MNHEY and CDR2 SMNVEV (reference sequence). CDR3 sequence: CASSDHEQYF. CDR3 sequence (DNA): TGTGCCAGCAGTGACCACGAGCAGTACTTC.

V and J are TRBV27 and TRBJ1-1; no reliable D call. The germline gives CDR1 MNHEY, CDR2 SMNVEV (reference sequence). The ends were cut back, 7 bases at V and 4 bases at J, with 16 bases in the middle. The CDR3 covers 14 residues. In nucleotides, the CDR3 is TGTGCCAGCAAACTCAGACAAGACTTCACTGAAGCTTTCTTT. It yields the protein CASKLRQDFTEAFF.

As for this clone: The sample carries other DNA sequences with the same CDR3. This chain connects TRBV27 to TRBJ2-7, with D perhaps matching TRBD1 (6 bases). V dropped 6 bases and J dropped 3 bases, with 12 bases sitting between them. From germline, CDR1 is MNHEY and CDR2 SMNVEV (reference sequence). CDR3 length: 13 amino acids. CDR3 bases: TGTGCCAGCAGCCTAGAACAGGGCTACGAGCAGTACTTC. This encodes CASSLEQGYEQYF.

The gene calls are TRBV2 and TRBJ2-3; 9 bases are a match to TRBD2. The J segment lost 2 bases and the V segment lost 4 bases, leaving 7 bases of the junction unmatched. There are 16 residues in the CDR3. Looked up from germline, CDR1 is SNHLY and CDR2 is FYNNEI. The CDR3 sequence is CASSVNSGGYTDTQYF. The CDR3 region has the DNA TGTGCCAGCAGTGTCAATAGCGGGGGATACACAGATACGCAGTATTTT.

This chain links TRBV2 with TRBJ2-3; 13 bases match TRBD2. Unmatched junction bases numbered 10, after V lost 4 bases and J lost 6 bases. Looked up from germline, CDR1 is SNHLY and CDR2 is FYNNEI. This CDR3 contains 17 residues. The CDR3 region is CASSAPTSGGNMDTQYF. CDR3 sequence (DNA): TGTGCCAGCAGTGCTCCGACTAGCGGGGGGAACATGGATACGCAGTATTTT. The variable domain in full, with the rest retrieved from reference TRBV2 and TRBJ2-3, is EPEVTQTPSHQVTQMGQEVILRCVPISNHLYFYWYRQILGQKVEFLVSFYNNEISEKSEIFDDQFSVERPDGSNFTLKIRSTKLEDSAMYFCASSAPTSGGNMDTQYFGPGTRLTVL.

The rearrangement uses TRBV6-1 and TRBJ1-1, with no clear D. Trimming took 7 bases from V and 0 from J, leaving 12 bases between them. The germline gives CDR1 MNHNS, CDR2 SASEGT. This CDR3 has 14 residues. CDR3: CASTTGDLNTEAFF. CDR3 bases: TGTGCCAGCACCACTGGGGATTTGAACACTGAAGCTTTCTTT.

The V gene is TRBV9, the J gene TRBJ2-1, with TRBD2 as a possible D gene (5 bases). The CDR3 is 15 residues long. The V gene's germline CDR1 is SGDLS and CDR2 YYNGEE. V was cut by 4 bases and J by 5 bases, with 16 bases left in between. CDR3: CASSRTSGIDNEQFF. Written as DNA, the CDR3 is TGTGCCAGCAGCCGTACTTCGGGGATCGACAATGAGCAGTTCTTC.

DNA for the CDR3: TGTGCCAGCTCAGATCCCTCTGGAAACACCATATATTTT. Translation: CASSDPSGNTIYF. The chain has TRBV13 and TRBJ1-3; no definite D call. V dropped 8 bases and J dropped 0 bases, with 8 bases sitting between them. CDR3 length equals 13 residues. In germline, CDR1 is PRHDT, CDR2 FYEKMQ (reference sequence).

The rearrangement links TRBV19 to TRBJ2-5; perhaps D is TRBD1 or TRBD2 (5 bases each). Trimming took 5 bases from V and 0 from J, leaving 19 bases between them. CDR1 LNHDA and CDR2 SQIVND come from the germline V gene (reference sequence). The CDR3 covers 17 residues. The CDR3: CASSLGTGAVYQETQYF. Written as DNA, the CDR3 is TGTGCCAGTAGTCTGGGTACCGGGGCCGTGTACCAAGAGACCCAGTACTTC.

The V gene is TRBV18, the J gene TRBJ2-7; possibly TRBD1 for D (6 bases). The germline gives CDR1 KGHSH, CDR2 LQKENI. This CDR3 region has 16 residues. Trimming pared 5 bases from V and 2 bases from J, leaving 19 bases between. Here the CDR3 reads CASSAGADERPYEQYF. CDR3 DNA sequence: TGTGCCAGCTCAGCAGGGGCAGATGAGAGACCCTACGAGCAGTACTTC.

The genes are TRBV7-6 and TRBJ2-5, with a tentative D call TRBD2 (5 bases). CDR3 length: 17 residues. Trimming took 5 bases from V and 1 from J, leaving 20 bases between them. CDR1 and CDR2 from the germline V gene are SGHVS and FNYEAQ. The CDR3 bases are TGTGCCAGCAGCCTCCTTACCGCGGGCGCAATCCAAGAGACCCAGTACTTC. Amino acid sequence: CASSLLTAGAIQETQYF. The complete variable domain, with remaining parts taken from reference TRBV7-6 and TRBJ2-5, reads GAGVSQSPRYKVTKRGQDVALRCDPISGHVSLYWYRQALGQGPEFLTYFNYEAQQDKSGLPNDRFSAERPEGSISTLTIQRTEQRDSAMYRCASSLLTAGAIQETQYFGPGTRLLVL.

This chain uses TRBV5-8 with TRBJ1-1; a weak D match, TRBD1 (6 bases). The germline V gene has CDR1 SGHTS and CDR2 YDEGEE. Between the trimmed V and J ends, which lost 2 bases and 5 bases, there was a span of 13 bases. The length of the CDR3 is 14 residues. DNA for the CDR3: TGTGCCAGCAGCTTTCGGGGGGGCGGAACTGAAGCTTTCTTT. Its protein product is CASSFRGGGTEAFF. Drawing the rest from reference TRBV5-8 and TRBJ1-1, the complete variable domain is EAGVTQSPTHLIKTRGQQATLRCSPISGHTSVYWYQQALGLGLQFLLWYDEGEERNRGNFPPRFSGRQFPNYSSELNVNALELEDSALYLCASSFRGGGTEAFFGQGTRLTVV.

V usage is TRBV5-6 and J usage is TRBJ2-7; TRBD2 is a possible D gene (6 bases). Per the germline V gene, CDR1 is SGHDT and CDR2 is YYEEEE. V shed 4 bases and J shed 0 bases, with 14 bases lying between them. The CDR3 is 15 amino acids. This chain's CDR3 is CASSRWAEGSYEQYF. The CDR3 DNA follows: TGTGCCAGCAGCCGATGGGCGGAGGGCTCCTACGAGCAGTACTTC.

This clone was recorded only once. The V gene is TRBV7-9, the J gene TRBJ2-7; D uncertain. The CDR3 totals 14 residues. Trimming left V 2 bases short and J 5 bases short, with 13 bases between. Looked up from germline, CDR1 is SEHNR and CDR2 is FQNEAQ (reference sequence). The CDR3 coding sequence is TGTGCCAGCAGCTTATCCGTGACTGGCGACGAGCAGTACTTC. It encodes CASSLSVTGDEQYF.

The chain is built from TRBV10-3 and TRBJ1-1; D possibly corresponds to TRBD1 (5 bases). This CDR3 contains 13 residues. V lost 11 bases to trimming and J lost 1 base, with 14 bases between them. Germline V gene data show CDR1 as ENHRY and CDR2 as SYGVKD. The CDR3 region is CAGGDPSNTEAFF. The CDR3, as DNA: TGTGCCGGGGGGGACCCATCGAACACTGAAGCTTTCTTT.